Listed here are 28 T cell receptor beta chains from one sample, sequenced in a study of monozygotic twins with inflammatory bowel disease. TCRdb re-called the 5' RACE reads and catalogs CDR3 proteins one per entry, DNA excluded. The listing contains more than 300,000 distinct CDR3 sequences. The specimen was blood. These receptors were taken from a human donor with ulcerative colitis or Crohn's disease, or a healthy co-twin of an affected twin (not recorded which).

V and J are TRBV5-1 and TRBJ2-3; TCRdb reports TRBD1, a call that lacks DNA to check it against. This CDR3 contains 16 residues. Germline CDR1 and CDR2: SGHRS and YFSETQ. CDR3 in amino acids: CASSLGGAGYTDTQYF.

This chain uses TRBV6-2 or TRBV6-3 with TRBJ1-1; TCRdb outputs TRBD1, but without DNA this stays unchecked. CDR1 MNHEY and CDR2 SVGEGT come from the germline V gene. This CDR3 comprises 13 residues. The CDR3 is CASSYAGGPEAFF.

The CDR3 loop is CASSPQEGTNYGYTF. V is TRBV11-2 and J is TRBJ1-2. CDR3 length: 15 residues. Germline V gene data show CDR1 as SGHAT and CDR2 as FQNNGV.

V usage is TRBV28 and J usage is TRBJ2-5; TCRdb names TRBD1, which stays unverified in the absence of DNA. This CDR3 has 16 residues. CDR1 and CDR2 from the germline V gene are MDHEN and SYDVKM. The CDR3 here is CASSLEGPGVRKTQYF.

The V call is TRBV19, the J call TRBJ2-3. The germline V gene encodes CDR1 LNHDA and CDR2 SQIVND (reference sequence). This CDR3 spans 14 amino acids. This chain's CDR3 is CASTLNGGPDTQYF.

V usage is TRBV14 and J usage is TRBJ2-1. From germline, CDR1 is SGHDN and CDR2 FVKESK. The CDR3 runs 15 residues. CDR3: CASSPRIIRGDEQFF. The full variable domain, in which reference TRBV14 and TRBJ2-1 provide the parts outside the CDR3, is EAGVTQFPSHSVIEKGQTVTLRCDPISGHDNLYWYRRVMGKEIKFLLHFVKESKQDESGMPNNRFLAERTGGTYSTLKVQPAELEDSGVYFCASSPRIIRGDEQFFGPGTRLTVL.

This chain's CDR3 is CASSLGQGWQPQHF. The chain couples TRBV18 to TRBJ1-5; the TCRdb D gene call, TRBD1, has no DNA to confirm it. CDR1 is KGHSH, CDR2 LQKENI, per germline. The CDR3 spans 14 residues.

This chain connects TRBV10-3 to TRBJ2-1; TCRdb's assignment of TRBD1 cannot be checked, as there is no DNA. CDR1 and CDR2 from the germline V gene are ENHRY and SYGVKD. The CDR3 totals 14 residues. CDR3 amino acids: CAISETGDGDEQFF.

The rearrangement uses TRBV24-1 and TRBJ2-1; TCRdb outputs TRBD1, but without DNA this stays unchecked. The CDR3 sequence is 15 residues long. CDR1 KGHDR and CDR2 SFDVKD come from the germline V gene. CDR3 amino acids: CATSDAGQAYNEQFF.

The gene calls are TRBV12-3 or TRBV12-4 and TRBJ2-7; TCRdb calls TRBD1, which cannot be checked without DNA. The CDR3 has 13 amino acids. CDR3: CASSLGSAHEQYF.

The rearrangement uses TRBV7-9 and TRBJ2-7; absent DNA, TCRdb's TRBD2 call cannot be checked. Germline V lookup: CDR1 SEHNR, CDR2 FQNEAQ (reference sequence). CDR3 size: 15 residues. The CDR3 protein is CASSLWAGGFYEQYF.

CDR3 in amino acids: CASSTARQQETQYF. The chain links TRBV25-1 to TRBJ2-5; the TCRdb call, TRBD1, lacks DNA for checking. Per the germline V gene, CDR1 is MGHDK and CDR2 is SYGVNS. The CDR3 loop spans 14 amino acids.

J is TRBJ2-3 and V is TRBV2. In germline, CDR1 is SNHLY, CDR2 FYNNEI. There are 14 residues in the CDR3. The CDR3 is CASSEVTESSSQYF.

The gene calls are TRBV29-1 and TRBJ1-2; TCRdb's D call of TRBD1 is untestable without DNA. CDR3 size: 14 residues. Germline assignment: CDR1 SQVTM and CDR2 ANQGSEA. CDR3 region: CSVEGDRVSGGYTF.

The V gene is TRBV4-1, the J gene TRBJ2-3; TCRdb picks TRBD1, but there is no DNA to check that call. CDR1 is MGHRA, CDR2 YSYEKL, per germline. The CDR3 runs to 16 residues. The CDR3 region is CASSQDGRTRADTQYF.

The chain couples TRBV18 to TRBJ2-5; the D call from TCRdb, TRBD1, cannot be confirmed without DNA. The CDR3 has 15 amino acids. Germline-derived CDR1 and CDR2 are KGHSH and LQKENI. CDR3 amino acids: CASSPPQGALETQYF.

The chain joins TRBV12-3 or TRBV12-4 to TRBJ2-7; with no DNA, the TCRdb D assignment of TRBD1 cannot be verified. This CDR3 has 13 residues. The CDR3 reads CASSYRGRYEQYF.

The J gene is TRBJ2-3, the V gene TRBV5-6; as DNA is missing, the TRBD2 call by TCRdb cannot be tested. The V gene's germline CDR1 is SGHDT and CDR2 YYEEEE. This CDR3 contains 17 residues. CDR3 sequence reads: CASSFSSGGSTPDTQYF.

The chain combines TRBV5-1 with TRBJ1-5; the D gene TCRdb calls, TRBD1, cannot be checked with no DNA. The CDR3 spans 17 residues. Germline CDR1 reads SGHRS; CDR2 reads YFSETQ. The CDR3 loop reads CASSLGGGQGAREPQHF.

CDR3: CASSTGQKLTDTQYF. This rearrangement joins TRBV5-1 to TRBJ2-3; the TCRdb D gene call, TRBD1, has no DNA to confirm it. The CDR3 runs 15 residues. Germline CDR1 reads SGHRS; CDR2 reads YFSETQ.

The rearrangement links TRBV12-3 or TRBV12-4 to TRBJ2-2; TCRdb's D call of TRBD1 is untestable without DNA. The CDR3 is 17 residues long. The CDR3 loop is CASSSSIGTGRSGELFF.

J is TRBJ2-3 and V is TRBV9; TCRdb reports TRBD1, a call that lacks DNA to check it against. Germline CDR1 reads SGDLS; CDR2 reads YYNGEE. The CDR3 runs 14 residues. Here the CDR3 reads CASSLRTPSYTQYF. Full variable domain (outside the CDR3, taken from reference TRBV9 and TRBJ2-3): DSGVTQTPKHLITATGQRVTLRCSPRSGDLSVYWYQQSLDQGLQFLIQYYNGEERAKGNILERFSAQQFPDLHSELNLSSLELGDSALYFCASSLRTPSYTQYFGPGTRLTVL.

The CDR3 sequence is CASSSLGLPRGETQYF. The gene calls are TRBV12-3 or TRBV12-4 and TRBJ2-5; TCRdb selects TRBD2, and the lack of DNA leaves this call unchecked. This CDR3 spans 16 amino acids.

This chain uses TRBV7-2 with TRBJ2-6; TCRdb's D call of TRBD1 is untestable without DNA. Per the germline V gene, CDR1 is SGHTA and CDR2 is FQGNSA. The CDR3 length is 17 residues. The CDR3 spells CASSPQRSGSGANVLTF.

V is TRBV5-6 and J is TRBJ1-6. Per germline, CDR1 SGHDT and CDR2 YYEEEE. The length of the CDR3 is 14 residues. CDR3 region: CASSLGQAVSPLHF.

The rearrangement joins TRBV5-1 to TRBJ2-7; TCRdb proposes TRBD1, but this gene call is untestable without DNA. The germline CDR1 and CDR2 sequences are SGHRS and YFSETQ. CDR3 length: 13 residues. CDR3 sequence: CASSGTVLYEQYF.

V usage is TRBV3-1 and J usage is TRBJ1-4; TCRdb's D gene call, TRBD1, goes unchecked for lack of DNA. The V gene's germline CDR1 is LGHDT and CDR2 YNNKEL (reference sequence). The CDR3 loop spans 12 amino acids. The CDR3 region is CASTEGGSQLFF.

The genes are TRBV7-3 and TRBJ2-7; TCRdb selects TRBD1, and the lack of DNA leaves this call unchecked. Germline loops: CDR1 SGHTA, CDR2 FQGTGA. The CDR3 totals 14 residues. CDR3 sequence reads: CASSPRDRNDEQYF. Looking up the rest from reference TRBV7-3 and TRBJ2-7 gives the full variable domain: GAGVSQTPSNKVTEKGKYVELRCDPISGHTALYWYRQSLGQGPEFLIYFQGTGAADDSGLPNDRFFAVRPEGSVSTLKIQRTERGDSAVYLCASSPRDRNDEQYFGPGTRLTVT.